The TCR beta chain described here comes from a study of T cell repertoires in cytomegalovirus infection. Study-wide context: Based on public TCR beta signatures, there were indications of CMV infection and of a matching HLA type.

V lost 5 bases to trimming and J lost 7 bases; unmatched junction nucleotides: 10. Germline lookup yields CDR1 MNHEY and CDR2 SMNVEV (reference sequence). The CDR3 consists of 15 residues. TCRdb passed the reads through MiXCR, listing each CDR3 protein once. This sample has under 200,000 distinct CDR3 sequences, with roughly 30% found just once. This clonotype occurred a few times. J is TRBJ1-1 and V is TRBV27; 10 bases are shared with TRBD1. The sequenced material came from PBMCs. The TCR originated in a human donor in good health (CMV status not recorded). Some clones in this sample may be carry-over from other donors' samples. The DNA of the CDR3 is TGTGCCAGCAGTCTCCCGGGACAGGGGCCGGGTGAAGCTTTCTTT. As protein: CASSLPGQGPGEAFF.